Listed here are 23 T cell receptor beta chains from one sample, sequenced in a study of blood T cells in healthy people across ages. A second PCR, run for roughly 7 to 11 cycles, used a sample-barcoded 5' primer plus a J-beta primer mix. MiXCR was run by TCRdb on the 5' RACE reads, yielding one entry per CDR3 protein. The table lists about 1 million distinct CDR3 sequences, around 43% of them singletons. Sequenced: blood. These receptors were taken from a woman aged 60 to 75 in good health.

The chain employs TRBV20-1 and TRBJ2-5; 11 nucleotides line up with TRBD2. Per the germline V gene, CDR1 is DFQATT and CDR2 is SNEGSKA (reference sequence). Losses at the gene ends were 0 bases for V and 5 bases for J; bases not matched to a gene: 5. CDR3 length: 15 amino acids. DNA of the CDR3: TGCAGTGCTAGAGACCCGGCTAGCGGGAGGGAGACCCAGTACTTC. Amino acids: CSARDPASGRETQYF.

V is TRBV7-6 and J is TRBJ2-3, with 9 nucleotides matching TRBD2. CDR1 and CDR2 from the germline V gene are SGHVS and FNYEAQ. V shed 5 bases and J 2 bases; nucleotides not matched to a gene: 8. The CDR3 spans 16 residues. The CDR3 reads CASSGSGSRFTDTQYF. CDR3 DNA sequence: TGTGCCAGCAGCGGTAGCGGGAGTAGGTTCACAGATACGCAGTATTTT.

With respect to this clonotype: One base away lies a much larger clone, so this may be a sequencing read error. This chain connects TRBV7-3 to TRBJ2-5; possible D gene TRBD2, 6 bases. The germline gives CDR1 SGHTA, CDR2 FQGTGA. The germline V and J ends were trimmed by 2 bases and 11 bases, with 12 bases remaining between them. This CDR3 has 12 residues. The CDR3 nucleotides are TGTGCCAGCAGCTTATGGGGGGAGGAGCAGTACTTC. Translating it yields CASSLWGEEQYF.

J is TRBJ2-3 and V is TRBV6-1; 10 bases line up with TRBD1. Trimming cost V 4 bases and J 6 bases; bases outside gene matches: 10. The germline V gene encodes CDR1 MNHNS and CDR2 SASEGT. This CDR3 region has 16 residues. CDR3 nucleotide sequence: TGTGCCAGCAGTGCCGGGACAGGGGCGGGGGTGGATACGCAGTATTTT. Translated: CASSAGTGAGVDTQYF.

CDR3 in DNA: TGTGCCAGCAGCTTAGAAGGACTAGCGGGAGAGGATACGCAGTATTTT. Residues: CASSLEGLAGEDTQYF. This chain connects TRBV7-2 to TRBJ2-3; 13 bases map to TRBD2. The trim removed 1 base at V and 6 bases at J, leaving 4 bases unmatched. Germline values: CDR1 SGHTA, CDR2 FQGNSA. This CDR3 is 16 amino acids long.

This clonotype was seen just once. The rearrangement joins TRBV10-2 to TRBJ2-3; D possibly uses TRBD1 or TRBD2 (5 bases each). The CDR3 consists of 14 residues. Germline CDR1 reads WSHSY; CDR2 reads SAAADI. Trimming pared 3 bases from V and 3 bases from J, leaving 10 bases between. This chain's CDR3 is CASSDVGVTDTQYF. The CDR3 nucleotides are TGCGCCAGCAGTGATGTGGGGGTAACAGATACGCAGTATTTT.

There are a few counts of this clonotype. The chain couples TRBV4-2 to TRBJ2-5, with TRBD1 as a possible D gene (5 bases). Trimming removed 5 bases at V and 11 bases at J, with 18 bases between. Germline loops: CDR1 LGHNA, CDR2 YNFKEQ. This CDR3 comprises 13 residues. The CDR3 DNA follows: TGTGCCAGCAGCTCAAGGGCCAGGGATGAGCAGTACTTC. This translates into CASSSRARDEQYF.

V and J are TRBV20-1 and TRBJ1-6; no reliable D call. The germline V and J ends were trimmed by 3 bases and 5 bases, with 11 bases remaining between them. Germline loops: CDR1 DFQATT, CDR2 SNEGSKA (reference sequence). This CDR3 has 14 amino acids. CDR3 sequence: CSASQAGNNSPLHF. DNA of the CDR3: TGCAGTGCTAGTCAAGCGGGGAATAATTCACCCCTCCACTTT.

This clonotype was counted between two and nine times. This chain links TRBV14 with TRBJ2-7; the D is unclear. Germline CDR1 reads SGHDN; CDR2 reads FVKESK. The CDR3 extends over 15 amino acids. The germline V and J ends were trimmed by 1 base and 4 bases, with 14 bases remaining between them. The CDR3 region is CASSQVGRTWYEQYF. CDR3 sequence (DNA): TGTGCCAGCAGCCAAGTAGGACGGACCTGGTACGAGCAGTACTTC.

This clonotype was observed a single time. The CDR3 reads CSVVPLQGREETQFF. CDR3 nucleotides: TGCAGCGTTGTTCCTCTCCAAGGGCGGGAAGAGACCCAGTTCTTC. The chain is built from TRBV29-1 and TRBJ2-1, with D maybe TRBD2 (6 bases). V was shortened by 4 bases and J by 13 bases, with 26 bases between the two germline ends. The CDR3 is made up of 15 amino acids. The V gene's germline CDR1 is SQVTM and CDR2 ANQGSEA.

This clonotype was seen only a few times. The chain employs TRBV5-1 and TRBJ2-5; D is perhaps TRBD1 (6 bases). V was shortened by 3 bases and J by 5 bases, with 17 bases between the two germline ends. CDR1 is SGHRS, CDR2 YFSETQ, per germline. The CDR3 runs to 15 residues. The CDR3: CASSWRTVSGETQYF. For the CDR3, the DNA is TGCGCCAGCAGCTGGAGGACAGTGTCTGGGGAGACCCAGTACTTC.

The chain joins TRBV12-3 or TRBV12-4 to TRBJ1-2; D gene ambiguous. The CDR3 totals 12 residues. V lost 4 bases to trimming and J lost 2 bases, with 5 bases between them. Here the CDR3 DNA reads TGTGCCAGCAGTTCCTACAACTATGGCTACACCTTC. It yields the protein CASSSYNYGYTF.

This clonotype has only one observation. The V and J genes are TRBV5-1 and TRBJ2-5, with TRBD1 matching 7 bases. Per the germline V gene, CDR1 is SGHRS and CDR2 is YFSETQ. The CDR3 contains 14 residues. The J segment lost 4 bases and the V segment lost 6 bases, leaving 9 bases of the junction unmatched. CDR3 bases: TGCGCCAGCACCAACCCGACAGGGCCAGAGACCCAGTACTTC. Residues: CASTNPTGPETQYF.

The rearrangement links TRBV28 to TRBJ2-7; D remains unclear. The germline CDR1 and CDR2 sequences are MDHEN and SYDVKM. Trimming took 7 bases from V and 0 from J, leaving 13 bases between them. CDR3 length equals 14 residues. CDR3 protein: CASTSRTSSYEQYF. In nucleotides, the CDR3 is TGTGCCAGCACTTCCCGGACCAGCTCCTACGAGCAGTACTTC.

The chain employs TRBV12-3 or TRBV12-4 and TRBJ2-3; perhaps TRBD2 as D (5 bases). There are 14 residues in the CDR3. V lost 5 bases to trimming and J lost 7 bases, with 16 bases between them. Written as DNA, the CDR3 is TGTGCCAGCAGTCGGACTCCAGCGAGTCATACGCAGTATTTT. It is translated as CASSRTPASHTQYF.

The rearrangement links TRBV11-1 to TRBJ2-7, with a weak D call TRBD1 (5 bases). V lost 0 bases, J lost 5 bases, and 11 bases lay in between. Germline CDR1 is SGHAT and CDR2 is FQDESV (reference sequence). The CDR3 is 14 amino acids. For the CDR3, the DNA is TGTGCCAGCAGCTTAGCCCAACTCAGGGACGAGCAGTACTTC. It codes for CASSLAQLRDEQYF. The full variable domain, rest sourced from reference TRBV11-1 and TRBJ2-7, is EAEVAQSPRYKITEKSQAVAFWCDPISGHATLYWYRQILGQGPELLVQFQDESVVDDSQLPKDRFSAERLKGVDSTLKIQPAELGDSAMYLCASSLAQLRDEQYFGPGTRLTVT.

In its sample, this clonotype was seen a few times. The chain links TRBV29-1 to TRBJ2-7, with D unclear. The CDR3 runs to 14 residues. V was pared by 1 base and J by 2 bases, with 12 bases between. CDR1 is SQVTM and CDR2 is ANQGSEA in the germline V gene. CDR3 coding DNA: TGCAGCGTTGAAGCCGCGGAGAATGCCTACGAGCAGTACTTC. It encodes CSVEAAENAYEQYF.

A few counts support this clonotype. This chain connects TRBV5-1 to TRBJ2-7, with TRBD1 matching over 7 bases. CDR3 length: 13 residues. Losses at the gene ends were 8 bases for V and 2 bases for J; bases not matched to a gene: 7. Germline values: CDR1 SGHRS, CDR2 YFSETQ. CDR3 DNA sequence: TGCGCCAGTACTAATACAGGGGCCTACGAGCAGTACTTC. It translates to CASTNTGAYEQYF.

This clonotype was detected only a few times. This chain uses TRBV27 with TRBJ1-5; 7 positions match TRBD1. V was clipped by 3 bases and J by 2 bases; unmatched bases: 7. This CDR3 has 16 amino acids. From germline, CDR1 is MNHEY and CDR2 SMNVEV (reference sequence). This chain's CDR3 is CASSFEGASGNQPQHF. The CDR3 DNA reads as TGTGCCAGCAGTTTTGAGGGGGCTTCGGGCAATCAGCCCCAGCATTTT.

The DNA for the CDR3 is TGTGCCAGCAGCCGCGGGGGGTGGGTCACTGAAGCTTTCTTT. Translating gives CASSRGGWVTEAFF. The chain links TRBV7-2 to TRBJ1-1, with a possible D match to TRBD1 (5 bases). This CDR3 comprises 14 residues. V dropped 5 bases and J dropped 4 bases, with 14 bases sitting between them. Germline assignment: CDR1 SGHTA and CDR2 FQGNSA.

A few counts support this clonotype. The chain uses TRBV20-1 and TRBJ1-1, with unresolved D. Germline-derived CDR1 and CDR2 are DFQATT and SNEGSKA (reference sequence). This CDR3 has 15 residues. The V gene lost 1 base and the J gene lost 0 bases, with 12 bases spanning the gap. CDR3 DNA: TGCAGTGCTAGAGTGGCAGGACTATTGAACACTGAAGCTTTCTTT. Its protein product is CSARVAGLLNTEAFF.

Remarks on this clonotype: At one end, the junction sequence differs from germline, possibly due to a read error. The chain joins TRBV13 to TRBJ2-3; the D call may be TRBD1 or TRBD2 (5 bases each). Germline CDR1 reads PRHDT; CDR2 reads FYEKMQ (reference sequence). This CDR3 comprises 15 residues. DNA for the CDR3: TGTGCCAGCAGCGTAGGGGTCGGGGCCACAGATACGCAGTATTTT. Its protein is CASSVGVGATDTQYF.

V gene TRBV14 combines with J gene TRBJ2-6, with 13 bases lining up with TRBD2. V lost 4 bases and J lost 1; bases outside the gene matches: 4. The germline V gene has CDR1 SGHDN and CDR2 FVKESK. The CDR3 spans 18 residues. CDR3 residues: CASSRLAGGRSGANVLTF. In DNA form, the CDR3 reads TGTGCCAGCAGCCGACTAGCGGGAGGACGATCTGGGGCCAACGTCCTGACTTTC.